This TCR beta chain stems from a study of a mutant IDH1 vaccine in newly diagnosed glioma (dated by TCRdb to about 2021). Some background on the complete study: Vaccination started 4-6 weeks after radiotherapy alone, or was given together with temozolomide cycles in the groups whose treatment included chemotherapy. Of the 32 patients who were treated, about 60% were male and roughly 38% were female, and the mean age was about 40 years. Prior to enrollment, standard therapy consisting of radiotherapy alone, temozolomide alone, or radiochemotherapy with temozolomide had been administered to patients, with the combination being received by most patients. The week-35 safety follow-up took place at visit V12, and the week-47 end of study took place at visit V13. Peripheral blood was collected at six visits: V03 (baseline), V05, V07, V10, V12 and V13. For exploratory analyses, roughly 25 treated patients had longitudinal TCRB deep sequencing done wherever samples were available.

V is cut back by 4 bases and J by 8 bases, with 8 bases in the junction unmatched. Its CDR3 holds 15 amino acids, cysteine through phenylalanine. Of all the DNA, just the CDR3 is kept, 45 bases in frame from base 1. The germline V gene (reference sequence) provides CDR1 SEHNR and CDR2 FQNEAQ. The investigation overall reported the following: Changes in the top peripheral T cell clonotypes picked up by TCRB sequencing did not appear to be linked to pseudoprogression. Availability determined which PBMC samples were chosen for TCRB deep sequencing. The authors stated that sample limitations prevented analyses of patient blood samples from being reproduced. Across multiple MHC alleles, vaccine-induced immune responses were seen in just over 90% of patients.

The receptor library was made with the immunoSEQ multiplex PCR assay. The hsTCRB Kit was used according to the manufacturer's protocol to amplify rearranged TCR beta chain sequences. TCRB libraries were sequenced on an Illumina MiSeq. In the original analysis: The kit vendor's proprietary platform handled demultiplexing, trimming and gene mapping. TCRdb stores this immuneACCESS table with in-frame sequences only. Part of the clones is absent; in the studies checked, under half of the shortfall reflects unresolved V genes, and no reason is known for the rest. D and trimming come from the DNA, and the V and J calls and clone size come from that table. Within this sample are nearly 25,000 clones, with 82% of them counted one time only. Jointly, the top ten make up approximately 3.9% of the sample. For this clone: No antigen is known for it. Base-call qualities are not available, and no considerably larger clone is one nucleotide away.

The sample's time point label, in plain terms: week 47, end of study. Every vaccine dose consisted of 300 ug of a 20-mer mutant IDH1 peptide in Montanide, administered subcutaneously together with topical imiquimod. Patients were given eight vaccinations, in weeks 1, 3, 5, 7, 11, 15, 19 and 23, which matched visits V03 through V10. Donors had newly diagnosed WHO grade 3 or 4 IDH1-mutant astrocytomas with loss of nuclear ATRX. The samples were drawn from NOA16, a multicentre, single-arm, open-label phase I trial in Germany that tested a mutant IDH1 peptide vaccine in humans for the first time. Genomic DNA for TCRB sequencing was extracted from EDTA blood using the DNeasy Blood and Tissue Kit.

The chain is assembled from TRBV7-9 and TRBJ1-6; TRBD1 fits 7 bases in the junction. The clonotype originates from a man aged 40-49 years with glioma. Some clones in this sample may be carry-over from other donors' samples. The sample consisted of PBMCs, taken from a glioma patient whose treatment included an IDH1 peptide vaccine. The CDR3 has the sequence CASSSTRDRYSPLHF. The nucleotide sequence reads TGTGCCAGCAGCTCGACACGGGACAGATATTCACCCCTCCACTTT.